These T cell receptor beta chains were read from a single sample in a study of shared clonotypes between healthy human individuals. The method was immunoSEQ multiplex PCR; TCRdb's version includes in-frame clones alone and lacks a portion of them. The sample gives 1.6 million or so clones, about 98.5% of which show up once; approximately 0.4% is in the top ten. Material: naive CD4+ T cells sorted from blood. The receptors originated from a man between 25 and 39 years old in good health. CDR3s include the opening cysteine and the closing phenylalanine or tryptophan. Fields, in order: V gene, D gene, clone size, J gene, CDR3 length, CDR3 protein, CDR3 DNA. D genes are given only for firm matches. The size entry is marked missing in some rows and otherwise reads once, few, many or a size class.

>TRBV4-2|.|.|TRBJ2-7|13
CASSQEGSYEQYF
TGTGCCAGCAGCCAAGAGGGGTCCTACGAGCAGTACTTC
>TRBV9|TRBD1|.|TRBJ2-4|16
CASSVATGGPKNIQYF
TGTGCCAGCAGCGTAGCTACAGGGGGACCCAAAAACATTCAGTACTTC
>TRBV5-5|TRBD1|.|TRBJ1-2|16
CASSLLRQGSLDGYTF
TGTGCCAGCAGCTTGTTGAGACAGGGTTCGCTCGATGGCTACACCTTC
>TRBV6-1|TRBD1|.|TRBJ2-7|14
CALGSGGAGDEQYF
TGTGCCTTGGGGTCAGGGGGCGCAGGGGACGAGCAGTACTTC
>TRBV29-1|TRBD2|.|TRBJ2-3|19
CSVGRGTSGKSVLTDTQYF
TGCAGCGTCGGGAGAGGGACTAGCGGGAAATCGGTGCTCACAGATACGCAGTATTTT
>TRBV9|.|.|TRBJ2-7|16
CASSVGVTVSSYEQYF
TGTGCCAGCAGCGTAGGAGTGACGGTAAGCTCCTACGAGCAGTACTTC
>TRBV21-1|.|.|TRBJ2-5|14
CASSKGLAQETQYF
TGTGCCAGCAGCAAAGGCCTCGCGCAAGAGACCCAGTACTTC
>TRBV28|.|.|TRBJ1-2|13
CASSLLGASGYTF
TGTGCCAGCAGTTTATTGGGGGCGAGTGGCTACACCTTC
>TRBV5-5|.|.|TRBJ2-2|14
CASSFTGYPGELFF
TGTGCCAGCAGCTTCACAGGGTACCCCGGGGAGCTGTTTTTT
>TRBV19|TRBD2|.|TRBJ2-1|14
CASSIRLAHNEQFF
TGTGCCAGTAGTATAAGACTAGCCCACAATGAGCAGTTCTTC
>TRBV11-2|.|.|TRBJ2-7|14
CASSRSGSRGEQYF
TGTGCCAGCAGCCGATCGGGATCCCGGGGCGAGCAGTACTTC
>TRBV6-6|TRBD2|.|TRBJ2-1|16
CASSRPPGLAGDEQFF
TGTGCCAGCAGTCGCCCGCCGGGACTAGCGGGGGATGAGCAGTTCTTC
>TRBV10-2|.|once|TRBJ2-1|13
CASGGTHYNEQFF
TGCGCCAGCGGGGGGACTCACTACAATGAGCAGTTCTTC
>TRBV5-1|TRBD2|.|TRBJ2-3|16
CASMVRLAGLTDTQYF
TGCGCCAGCATGGTTCGGCTAGCGGGACTTACAGATACGCAGTATTTT
>TRBV11-3|TRBD2|.|TRBJ2-3|14
CASSRRPGGDTQYF
TGTGCCAGCAGTCGTCGTCCGGGGGGGGATACGCAGTATTTT
>TRBV5-1|.|.|TRBJ2-3|16
CASSLAGKTGSDTQYF
TGCGCCAGCAGCTTAGCGGGAAAAACAGGGTCAGATACGCAGTATTTT
>TRBV5-6|.|.|TRBJ2-7|14
CASSPAWGSAEQYF
TGTGCCAGCAGCCCGGCTTGGGGGTCAGCCGAGCAGTACTTC
>TRBV27|.|.|TRBJ2-2|13
CASSLFSYGELFF
TGTGCCAGCAGTTTATTTTCTTACGGGGAGCTGTTTTTT
>TRBV4-3|.|.|TRBJ1-4|17
CASSQDRRQEGNEKLFF
TGCGCCAGCAGCCAAGATCGGAGACAGGAAGGAAATGAAAAACTGTTTTTT
>TRBV2|.|once|TRBJ2-5|13
CASGRTEQETQYF
TGTGCCAGCGGAAGGACCGAGCAAGAGACCCAGTACTTC
>TRBV2|TRBD1|.|TRBJ1-5|13
CASNRGHNQPQHF
TGTGCCAGCAACAGGGGGCATAATCAGCCCCAGCATTTT
>TRBV27|TRBD1|.|TRBJ1-5|20
CASSLYLRDRGVSSNQPQHF
TGTGCCAGCAGTTTATACTTGCGGGACAGGGGAGTAAGCAGCAATCAGCCCCAGCATTTT
>TRBV6-1|.|.|TRBJ1-5|20
CASSEKGGSGTSLRDHPQHF
TGTGCCAGCAGTGAAAAAGGCGGGTCAGGGACCTCCCTGCGGGATCATCCCCAGCATTTT
>TRBV20-1|.|.|TRBJ1-2|11
CSARVAITAPF
TGCAGTGCTAGAGTTGCGATTACAGCACCTTTC
>TRBV13|.|.|TRBJ2-3|15
CASSFQGPEVDTQYF
TGTGCCAGCAGCTTCCAGGGGCCGGAGGTTGATACGCAGTATTTT
>TRBV2|TRBD2|.|TRBJ2-1|16
CASRPTVAGVYNEQFF
TGTGCCAGCAGGCCCACCGTAGCGGGTGTTTACAATGAGCAGTTCTTC
>TRBV5-8|.|.|TRBJ2-7|13
CASSLAQFYEQYF
TGTGCCAGCAGCTTGGCCCAGTTCTACGAGCAGTACTTC
>TRBV27|TRBD2|.|TRBJ2-7|16
CASSLSLAGVTYEQYF
TGTGCCAGCAGTTTATCCTTAGCGGGAGTAACCTACGAGCAGTACTTC
>TRBV5-5|.|once|TRBJ2-7|14
CASSLVTGSYEQYF
TGTGCCAGCAGCTTGGTGACAGGCTCCTACGAGCAGTACTTC
>TRBV6-6|.|.|TRBJ2-1|15
CASSLLGPIANEQFF
TGTGCCAGCAGTTTATTGGGGCCCATAGCGAATGAGCAGTTCTTC
>TRBV7-6|TRBD2|.|TRBJ2-2|13
CASSFGREEELFF
TGTGCCAGCAGCTTCGGGCGGGAGGAGGAGCTGTTTTTT
>TRBV7-9|.|.|TRBJ2-2|15
CASSLTFQNTGELFF
TGTGCCAGCAGCTTAACCTTTCAGAACACCGGGGAGCTGTTTTTT
>TRBV28|.|.|TRBJ2-7|14
CASSSPGTFYEQYF
TGTGCCAGCAGTTCTCCCGGGACCTTCTACGAGCAGTACTTC
>TRBV7-2|.|.|TRBJ1-4|15
CASSRQVDRNEKLFF
TGTGCCAGCAGCCGCCAGGTGGATCGAAATGAAAAACTGTTTTTT
>TRBV5-1|.|.|TRBJ1-1|14
CASGPTGPGSEAFF
TGCGCCAGCGGACCCACAGGCCCCGGGTCTGAAGCTTTCTTT
>TRBV7-8|TRBD1|.|TRBJ2-3|16
CASSKDRARWTDTQYF
TGTGCCAGCAGCAAGGACAGGGCACGGTGGACAGATACGCAGTATTTT
>TRBV7-2|.|.|TRBJ2-2|17
CASSLGFSRTLPGELFF
TGTGCCAGCAGCTTAGGCTTCTCGCGGACACTACCCGGGGAGCTGTTTTTT
>TRBV15|TRBD1|.|TRBJ2-5|16
CATSRDQNRGPETQYF
TGTGCCACCAGCAGAGATCAGAACAGGGGGCCTGAGACCCAGTACTTC
>TRBV28|TRBD1|.|TRBJ2-3|16
CASSRTGGSSTDTQYF
TGTGCCAGCAGTCGAACAGGGGGCTCTAGCACAGATACGCAGTATTTT
>TRBV18|.|.|TRBJ2-5|12
CASSPVQETQYF
TGTGCCAGCTCACCGGTCCAAGAGACCCAGTACTTC
>TRBV30|TRBD2|.|TRBJ2-7|17
CAWSVRGPSGSPYEQYF
TGTGCCTGGAGTGTACGGGGCCCTAGCGGGAGTCCCTACGAGCAGTACTTC
>TRBV19|.|.|TRBJ1-1|13
CASSLWTNTEAFF
TGTGCCAGTAGTCTTTGGACGAACACTGAAGCTTTCTTT
>TRBV27|.|.|TRBJ2-3|14
CASSFSGFADTQYF
TGTGCCAGCAGTTTCAGTGGTTTTGCAGATACGCAGTATTTT